This T cell receptor beta chain was captured by sequencing in a study of response to subunit inactivated influenza vaccine. In germline, CDR1 is DFQATT, CDR2 SNEGSKA (reference sequence). V was pared by 2 bases and J by 7 bases, with 15 bases between. The CDR3 sequence is 14 residues long. TCRdb called the RT-PCR reads again in MiXCR, with one record for every CDR3 protein. The sample contains more than 450,000 distinct CDR3 sequences, approximately 10% of which appear only once. This sample was shared with a second study, whose subject was T cells expressing NK-cell markers. That report notes: UMIs accompanied the 5'RACE template switching by which TCR beta cDNA was made. From sorted CD3+CD56+NKG2C+, CD3+CD56+NKG2C- and CD3+CD56-NKG2C+ T cells came the TCR beta repertoires. Among the eight sequenced donors, seven tested HCMV-seropositive and one tested seronegative. Of CD8+ T cells, about 1.0-8% belonged to dominant NKG2C+ clonotypes in roughly 6 donors.

The sample was PBMCs from blood, taken on the day of vaccination. This chain links TRBV20-1 with TRBJ2-1; D gene uncertain. This clonotype originated in a man in his fifties who received an inactivated influenza vaccine. CDR3 loop: CSARWALKVNEQFF. The CDR3 DNA follows: TGCAGTGCTAGATGGGCTCTTAAGGTGAATGAGCAGTTCTTC.